What follows describes a single TCR beta chain. CDR1 and CDR2 (germline): SGHDN, FVKESK. Trimming took 5 bases from V and 0 from J; bases not matched to a gene: 10. The CDR3 is made up of 18 amino acids. The sample is drawn from a study of T cell responses to AZD1222 COVID-19 vaccine. The protocol was immunoSEQ multiplex PCR, while the TCRdb copy is restricted to in-frame clones and leaves out a portion. This sample has 150,000 to 190,000 clones, with approximately 90% found just once. The starting material was peripheral blood, obtained on day 0 of AZD1222 vaccination. This TCR came from an adult in good health. The chain links TRBV14 to TRBJ2-1, with 10 bases lining up with TRBD2. The CDR3 sequence: CASSDGPSGSSSYNEQFF. CDR3 nucleotide sequence: TGTGCCAGCAGCGACGGACCTAGCGGGAGTAGCTCCTACAATGAGCAGTTCTTC.